One T cell receptor (beta chain) is described in this entry. Its target is unknown. The table came from immunoSEQ multiplex PCR; TCRdb's copy has only in-frame clones and leaves some out. Of about 100,000 clones in the sample, approximately 91% were seen once. The germline V and J ends were trimmed by 2 bases and 8 bases, with 13 bases remaining between them. Germline CDR1 reads ENHRY; CDR2 reads SYGVKD. This CDR3 has 14 amino acids. This sample stems from a study of OX40 agonist ivuxolimab in advanced cancers. Study context: Prior anti-PD-1, anti-PD-L1 or anti-CTLA-4 therapy was allowed; more than 30% had some. Study conclusions and caveats: Low normalized T-cell clonal expansion also characterized some of the nonresponders.

The sequence derives from an adult with an advanced solid tumor such as melanoma, head and neck, liver or kidney cancer. Material: CD4+ or CD8+ T cells sorted from blood, obtained in a trial of the OX40 agonist ivuxolimab. This sequence joins TRBV10-3 and TRBJ1-5; D is possibly TRBD1 (6 bases). The CDR3 reads CAISERGGREPQHF. Written as DNA, the CDR3 is TGTGCCATCAGTGAGAGGGGGGGAAGGGAGCCCCAGCATTTT.